Listed here is a single TCR beta chain. It lacks a known antigen. No much larger clone is present one base from it, and per-base qualities are unavailable. Library preparation employed 5' RACE. Instrument used: Illumina HiSeq 2500. A second PCR of about 6 to 11 cycles was performed with a sample-barcoded 5' primer and a J-beta primer mix. Each TCR beta cDNA molecule received a unique molecular identifier from a template-switch 5' adaptor carrying 12 random nucleotides. At least 2.5 million CDR3-containing paired-end reads were obtained from each sample. First-strand cDNA was synthesized from all RNA with the Mint cDNA synthesis kit, primed by a TRBC-specific oligonucleotide. Following uracil-DNA glycosylase treatment, a first 18-cycle PCR with universal primers M1SS and BC2_uni_R was performed on all cDNA. The original pipeline was this. For normalization, 1 million high-quality reads were randomly selected from each sample, with every read carrying a distinct molecular identifier. Instead of being binned into consensus sequences, reads with shared molecular identifiers were discarded. MiTCR, set to a Q25 quality threshold and the strictest error-elimination algorithm, was used for CDR3 identification, clonotype clustering and error correction. Lower-bound total TCR beta diversity was estimated with a nonparametric unseen species model using Euler transformation. Starting from the raw public reads, TCRdb applied fastp trimming at Q25, assembled clones with MiXCR and retained in-frame beta chains. Rows with a matching CDR3 protein are joined into one entry that keeps the most common DNA and genes. TCRdb's processing, not the authors' own work, is the source of the V and J calls. The sample yields approximately 900,000 distinct CDR3 sequences; about 44% were counted once. Of the sample, 13% is held by the ten largest clones.

This entry comes from a study of blood T cells in healthy people across ages (dated by TCRdb to between 2014 and 2017). Concerning the study at large: In model experiments, template switching captured about one uniquely barcoded TCR beta cDNA molecule for every two T cells. Age-related changes in TCR beta repertoire diversity were measured in the study by deep sequencing normalized with unique cDNA molecular identifiers. Four age groups were formed from the donors: young (average roughly 15 years), middle-aged (around 37), aged (62) and long-lived (less than 85). Donors of different ages were randomly distributed across sequencing lanes to avoid experimental bias. Using the same blood draw, the study looked at two additional independent replicas of 1 million unique cDNA reads for two donors, one aged 18 to 30 and the other aged 80 or older.

Systemically healthy Caucasian individuals from Russia, some 36 in total and aged about 6 to 90 years, were included as donors. About 9.6 milliliters of peripheral blood were collected from each donor into EDTA-treated Vacutainer tubes. Ficoll-Paque density-gradient centrifugation was used to isolate PBMCs, with at least 7 million per sample. Total RNA was extracted from PBMCs with Trizol reagent, with at least 6 micrograms obtained per sample. For every donor, an aliquot of PBMCs went through flow cytometry to measure the percentages of naive CD45RAhigh/CD27high T cells. Trimming costs V 10 bases and J 0 bases, and their ends lie 14 bases apart. The CDR1 and CDR2 encoded by the germline V gene are SGHTA and FQGTGA. The CDR3 holds 14 amino acids from the cysteine to the phenylalanine. Only the CDR3 DNA is retained, 42 bases long and in frame from the first base. What the study reported, not specific to this receptor: The CMV infection status of donors was not known, potentially confounding age-related changes in expanded clonotypes. Because profiling used bulk unsorted PBMCs, naive and antigen-experienced compartments could not be compared conclusively. The long-lived group showed more naive CD4+ T cells, fewer expanded clones and increased TCR diversity than the aged group, suggesting age selection. There was a strong correlation between observed TCR beta diversity and the percentage of naive T cells measured by flow cytometry. Total diversity estimates from one million sequenced T cells were considered lower bounds and underestimates. Observed TCR beta diversity per million T cells fell roughly linearly with age, and a significant reduction was already apparent by age roughly 40.

Sequenced input: blood. The rearrangement combines TRBV7-3 with TRBJ2-3; the D gene is possibly TRBD2, with 6 bases matching. The receptor comes from a man in his thirties or forties in good health. The bases are TGTGCCACCAGTGGTGGGGGGAGCACAGATACGCAGTATTTT. Its translation is CATSGGGSTDTQYF.